A single sample is the source of the 9 T cell receptor beta chains below, sequenced in a study of identical twins. TCRdb itself ran the 5' RACE reads through MiXCR, one entry per CDR3 protein. The data hold about 700,000 distinct CDR3 sequences, with about 9.4% observed a single time. The same data also went into a second study, on yellow fever vaccine responses in identical twins.

Sequencing used PBMCs. These TCRs come from a woman aged 18 to 35 in good health.

There are a few counts of this clonotype. The chain employs TRBV2 and TRBJ2-5, with 7 positions matching TRBD2. J gave up 4 bases and V 11 bases, and 16 bases lay outside the gene matches. Germline assignment: CDR1 SNHLY and CDR2 FYNNEI. There are 15 residues in the CDR3. CDR3 region: CASGQVRGGRETQYF. The DNA of the CDR3 is TGTGCCTCTGGGCAAGTACGGGGAGGGCGAGAGACCCAGTACTTC.

This clonotype was recorded a few times. The chain has TRBV10-3 and TRBJ2-5; D is unclear. Germline V gives CDR1 ENHRY, CDR2 SYGVKD. The germline V and J ends were trimmed by 7 bases and 5 bases, with 2 bases remaining between them. This CDR3 spans 9 amino acids. The CDR3 sequence is CAITETQYF. CDR3 nucleotides: TGTGCCATCACGGAGACCCAGTACTTC.

This clonotype occurred a few times. This chain connects TRBV5-1 to TRBJ2-3; 11 bases line up with TRBD2. CDR1 and CDR2 (germline): SGHRS, YFSETQ. The CDR3 spans 15 residues. The trim removed 0 bases at V and 5 bases at J, leaving 2 bases unmatched. CDR3 nucleotide sequence: TGCGCCAGCAGCTTGGAACTAGCGGGAGTAGATACGCAGTATTTT. This encodes CASSLELAGVDTQYF.

This sequence joins TRBV29-1 and TRBJ2-2; perhaps D is TRBD1 or TRBD2 (5 bases each). Germline V lookup: CDR1 SQVTM, CDR2 ANQGSEA. V shed 4 bases and J shed 0 bases, with 6 bases lying between them. The CDR3 covers 13 residues. The CDR3 DNA reads as TGCAGCGTTGGGGACGCGAACACCGGGGAGCTGTTTTTT. Amino acid sequence: CSVGDANTGELFF.

This clonotype was seen at least ten times. This CDR3 reads CASSLDLLVHEQYF. The CDR3 region has the DNA TGTGCCAGCAGCTTAGATTTATTGGTCCACGAGCAGTACTTC. V gene TRBV7-8 combines with J gene TRBJ2-7; D unresolved. Trimming shortened V by 1 base and J by 5 bases, and 12 bases separated the two germline ends. The CDR3 has 14 residues. CDR1 and CDR2 from the germline V gene are SGHVS and FQNEAQ.

The CDR3 protein is CASSLPAGVRDTQYF. The CDR3 coding sequence is TGTGCCAGCAGCTTGCCAGCGGGGGTGCGGGATACGCAGTATTTT. The chain employs TRBV7-9 and TRBJ2-3, with TRBD2 identical over 8 bases. V dropped 3 bases and J dropped 6; count of bases not matched to a gene: 8. The CDR3 has 15 amino acids. The germline CDR1 and CDR2 sequences are SEHNR and FQNEAQ (reference sequence).

This clonotype was observed many times. The chain carries TRBV5-5 and TRBJ2-1; 7 nucleotides agree with TRBD1. Germline CDR1 SGHKS, CDR2 YYEKEE (reference sequence). The CDR3 covers 12 residues. With V trimmed by 4 bases and J by 9 bases, 4 bases remained unmatched. The CDR3 coding sequence is TGTGCCAGCAGCCTGACAGGGCTTGAGCAGTTCTTC. Amino acid sequence: CASSLTGLEQFF.

This clonotype has more than one count but fewer than ten. The CDR3 loop is CASSPRAAVRLANEQFF. The CDR3 DNA is TGTGCCAGCAGCCCCCGGGCGGCCGTTAGACTAGCTAATGAGCAGTTCTTC. The rearrangement uses TRBV3-1 and TRBJ2-1, with 7 bases matching TRBD2. Germline V CDR1 and CDR2: LGHDT, YNNKEL (reference sequence). This CDR3 contains 17 residues. V was pared by 4 bases and J by 7 bases, with 16 bases of the junction left unmatched.

The chain couples TRBV12-3 or TRBV12-4 to TRBJ2-6; D is undetermined. This CDR3 is 19 amino acids long. The V and J ends lost 4 bases and 4 bases respectively, with 23 bases between them. Written as DNA, the CDR3 is TGTGCCAGCAGTTACACACGGGCTAAATCCTTGGGAGGGGCCAACGTCCTGACTTTC. It codes for CASSYTRAKSLGGANVLTF.